These 7 T cell receptor beta chains were all obtained from the same sample, sequenced in a study of T cell repertoires in cytomegalovirus infection. One entry per CDR3 protein results from TCRdb running MiXCR on the reads. The table records some 700,000 distinct CDR3 sequences, roughly 36% of them present only once. The source material was PBMCs. The source of these receptors is a human donor in good health (CMV status not recorded). Some clones in this sample may be carry-over from other donors' samples.

The chain has TRBV5-4 and TRBJ2-3; no firm D call. Looked up from germline, CDR1 is SGHNT and CDR2 is YYREEE (reference sequence). There are 15 residues in the CDR3. Trimming pared 0 bases from V and 2 bases from J, leaving 10 bases between. CDR3 region: CASSLGTLSTDTQYF. As DNA, the CDR3 is TGTGCCAGCAGCTTGGGGACCCTATCCACAGATACGCAGTATTTT.

The chain carries TRBV29-1 and TRBJ2-4, with a weak D call TRBD2 (7 bases). The CDR3 covers 12 residues. V lost 4 bases and J 8 bases, leaving 12 bases between the germline ends. Germline assignment: CDR1 SQVTM and CDR2 ANQGSEA. The chain's CDR3 is CSVAEGGDIQYF. The CDR3, as DNA: TGCAGCGTTGCTGAAGGGGGGGACATTCAGTACTTC.

The chain carries TRBV28 and TRBJ2-7; TRBD1 aligns across 9 bases. The CDR3 contains 14 residues. Germline lookup yields CDR1 MDHEN and CDR2 SYDVKM. The J segment lost 5 bases and the V segment lost 7 bases, leaving 9 bases of the junction unmatched. CDR3 bases: TGTGCCAGCACTTCCGGGACAGGGAACCACGAGCAGTACTTC. This codes for CASTSGTGNHEQYF.

This chain connects TRBV7-8 to TRBJ2-5; 8 bases line up with TRBD2. The germline gives CDR1 SGHVS, CDR2 FQNEAQ. Trimming took 7 bases from V and 4 from J; bases not matched to a gene: 11. The CDR3 spans 15 residues. CDR3 residues: CASKFIAGSRETQYF. Written as DNA, the CDR3 is TGTGCCAGCAAATTTATAGCGGGATCCCGAGAGACCCAGTACTTC.

The rearrangement uses TRBV6-5 and TRBJ1-2; the D is unclear. Germline CDR1 and CDR2: MNHEY and SVGAGI. CDR3 length: 16 residues. Trimming pared 0 bases from V and 0 bases from J, leaving 11 bases between. The DNA for the CDR3 is TGTGCCAGCAGTTACTCCGGGCGCTGGTCTAACTATGGCTACACCTTC. Translation: CASSYSGRWSNYGYTF.

This clonotype was detected only a few times. The chain links TRBV6-6 to TRBJ1-5; D unclear. The CDR3 loop spans 12 amino acids. Trimming removed 6 bases at V and 6 bases at J, with 9 bases between. CDR1 and CDR2 from the germline V gene are MNHNY and SVGAGI (reference sequence). CDR3 DNA sequence: TGTGCCAGCAGGGAGGGAGGTCAGCCCCAGCATTTT. Amino acids: CASREGGQPQHF.

The gene calls are TRBV12-3 or TRBV12-4 and TRBJ2-7, with 11 bases lining up with TRBD1. The J segment lost 7 bases and the V segment lost 0 bases, leaving 5 bases of the junction unmatched. The CDR3 sequence is 15 residues long. The CDR3 sequence: CASSLAGTGGGEQYF. CDR3 coding DNA: TGTGCCAGCAGTTTAGCCGGGACAGGGGGGGGTGAGCAGTACTTC.